This TCR beta chain was recorded in a study of blood T cells in healthy people across ages. Primers used in a second PCR of about 7 to 12 cycles were a sample-barcoded 5' primer and a J-beta primer mix. A template-switch adaptor that had 12 random nucleotides put a tag on each cDNA molecule. TCRdb called the 5' RACE reads again in MiXCR, with one record for every CDR3 protein. The sample shows about 1 million distinct CDR3 sequences, more than 35% of them seen only once. Every donor gave 9.5 to 10 milliliters of peripheral blood. The sequencing input was blood. The clonotype originates from a woman aged 55-75 years in good health.

The DNA of the CDR3 is TGTGCCAGCAGTTTGGGTCCGCCGGGGGTTAATGAGCAGTTCTTC. Amino acids: CASSLGPPGVNEQFF. The V and J genes are TRBV27 and TRBJ2-1, with D maybe TRBD2 (6 bases). Germline V lookup: CDR1 MNHEY, CDR2 SMNVEV (reference sequence). V was shortened by 3 bases and J by 7 bases, with 16 bases between the two germline ends. CDR3 length: 15 residues.